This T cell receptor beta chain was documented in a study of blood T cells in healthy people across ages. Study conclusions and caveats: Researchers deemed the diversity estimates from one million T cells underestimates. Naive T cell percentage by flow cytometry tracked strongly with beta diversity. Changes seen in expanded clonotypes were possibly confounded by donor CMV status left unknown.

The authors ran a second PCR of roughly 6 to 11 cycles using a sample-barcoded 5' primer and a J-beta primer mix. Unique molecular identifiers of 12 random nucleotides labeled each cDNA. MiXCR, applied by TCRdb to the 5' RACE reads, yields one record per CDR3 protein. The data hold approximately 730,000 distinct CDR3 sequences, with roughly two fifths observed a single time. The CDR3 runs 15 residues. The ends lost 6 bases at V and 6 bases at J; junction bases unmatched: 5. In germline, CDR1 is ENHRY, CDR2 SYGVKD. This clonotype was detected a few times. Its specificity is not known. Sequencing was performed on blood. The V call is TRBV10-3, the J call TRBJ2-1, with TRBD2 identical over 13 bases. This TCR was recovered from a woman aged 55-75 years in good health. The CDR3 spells CAIRTTSGGANEQFF. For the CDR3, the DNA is TGTGCCATCAGAACTACTAGCGGGGGGGCCAATGAGCAGTTCTTC.